This TCR beta chain was identified during a study of metastatic and nonmetastatic thyroid tumors. For the study at large: Comparison of repertoires was carried out across blood and tumor or nodule tissue from malignant and benign thyroid patients.

Germline CDR1 and CDR2: DFQATT and SNEGSKA (reference sequence). V lost 4 bases, J lost 5 bases, and 9 bases lay in between. The CDR3 runs 12 residues. TCRdb redid the clone calls on the PCR reads using MiXCR. The sample lists over 25,000 clones, under 14% occurring once. At least ten counts were recorded for this clone. Thyroid surgery took place with no prior treatment in any patient. The TCR sequence derives from a female donor with papillary thyroid cancer or a benign thyroid nodule (not recorded which). Some clones in this sample may be carry-over from other donors' samples. Sequencing was performed on blood. The chain recombines TRBV20-1 with TRBJ1-5; D is perhaps TRBD1 (6 bases). The CDR3 DNA is TGCAGTGCTAAGAGGGGGGATCAGCCCCAGCATTTT. Protein product: CSAKRGDQPQHF.